The 19 T cell receptor beta chains in this list originate from one sample, sequenced in a study of blood T cell repertoires in COVID-19. Generated by immunoSEQ multiplex PCR, the TCRdb table keeps only in-frame clones and is missing some. This sample has 150,000 to 200,000 clones, with roughly 80% found just once. Sequenced input: peripheral blood. These receptors were taken from a man aged 55 to 70 with acute or convalescent COVID-19.

A remark on this clone: This sample also contains other DNA sequences that code for the same CDR3. V and J are TRBV6-5 and TRBJ2-5; a weak D match, TRBD2 (6 bases). The V gene lost 0 bases and the J gene lost 3 bases, with 11 bases spanning the gap. The CDR3 is made up of 15 amino acids. The germline V gene has CDR1 MNHEY and CDR2 SVGAGI. CDR3 in DNA: TGTGCCAGCAGTTACTCGCTGGGGGGAGAAGAGACCCAGTACTTC. Encoded protein: CASSYSLGGEETQYF.

The rearrangement uses TRBV5-1 and TRBJ1-2; D gene uncertain. The CDR3 extends over 14 amino acids. Trimming took 0 bases from V and 0 from J, leaving 6 bases between them. The germline V gene encodes CDR1 SGHRS and CDR2 YFSETQ. CDR3 loop: CASSLDTANYGYTF. The DNA for the CDR3 is TGCGCCAGCAGCTTGGATACAGCTAACTATGGCTACACCTTC.

This chain links TRBV27 with TRBJ2-7; TRBD1 agrees at 10 bases. This CDR3 spans 15 amino acids. Losses at the gene ends were 2 bases for V and 3 bases for J; bases not matched to a gene: 4. CDR1 is MNHEY and CDR2 is SMNVEV in the germline V gene (reference sequence). The CDR3 DNA follows: TGTGCCAGCAGTTTAAGAGGGGACAGGGGCTACGAGCAGTACTTC. This encodes CASSLRGDRGYEQYF.

On this clone: Other DNA sequences in this specimen translate into the identical CDR3. Here the CDR3 DNA reads TGTGCCATCAGTGAGTCGGGACAGACTATGAACACTGAAGCTTTCTTT. It yields the protein CAISESGQTMNTEAFF. The chain links TRBV10-3 to TRBJ1-1; TRBD1 aligns across 7 bases. Germline V gives CDR1 ENHRY, CDR2 SYGVKD. This CDR3 spans 16 amino acids. V lost 0 bases and J lost 0; bases outside the gene matches: 4.

V usage is TRBV6-1 and J usage is TRBJ1-5; TRBD1 matches at 7 bases. The J segment lost 0 bases and the V segment lost 0 bases, leaving 5 bases of the junction unmatched. The CDR3 spans 17 residues. Germline V CDR1 and CDR2: MNHNS, SASEGT. CDR3 in amino acids: CASSEAVTGASNQPQHF. The CDR3 nucleotides are TGTGCCAGCAGTGAAGCGGTTACAGGGGCTAGCAATCAGCCCCAGCATTTT.

The CDR3 DNA reads TGTGCCACCTCCCCCGGGAGTAAGGGGAATTCACCCCTCCACTTT. The encoded protein is CATSPGSKGNSPLHF. V is TRBV15 and J is TRBJ1-6, with D possibly TRBD1 on 5 matching bases. The CDR3 totals 15 residues. Looked up from germline, CDR1 is LNHNV and CDR2 is YYDKDF (reference sequence). V was shortened by 8 bases and J by 7 bases, with 18 bases between the two germline ends.

This chain connects TRBV12-3 or TRBV12-4 to TRBJ1-2; no clear D gene. Trimming cost V 6 bases and J 4 bases, with 12 bases left between them. CDR3 length: 13 residues. The CDR3 DNA follows: TGTGCCAGCAGCACCGTGAGCCTCTATGGCTACACCTTC. Protein sequence: CASSTVSLYGYTF.

This clone was recorded at least ten times. The gene calls are TRBV10-3 and TRBJ1-2; D not certain. Deletions cut 0 bases from V and 5 bases from J, with 4 bases between. The CDR3 contains 12 residues. Germline CDR1 and CDR2: ENHRY and SYGVKD. The DNA of the CDR3 is TGTGCCATCAGTGAGTCGACTTATGGCTACACCTTC. It translates to CAISESTYGYTF.

This clone was observed a few times. The chain links TRBV9 to TRBJ2-2, with 7 positions matching TRBD2. CDR3 length: 16 amino acids. Germline values: CDR1 SGDLS, CDR2 YYNGEE. V dropped 0 bases and J dropped 1; count of bases not matched to a gene: 3. Here the CDR3 reads CASSVDPSGNTGELFF. The CDR3 bases are TGTGCCAGCAGCGTAGACCCTAGCGGGAACACCGGGGAGCTGTTTTTT. Based on the CDR3 plus reference TRBV9 and TRBJ2-2, the full variable domain is DSGVTQTPKHLITATGQRVTLRCSPRSGDLSVYWYQQSLDQGLQFLIQYYNGEERAKGNILERFSAQQFPDLHSELNLSSLELGDSALYFCASSVDPSGNTGELFFGEGSRLTVL.

V usage is TRBV3-1 (or the pseudogene TRBV3-2) and J usage is TRBJ2-2, with a weak D call TRBD1 (6 bases). Germline V lookup: CDR1 LGHDT, CDR2 YNNKEL (reference sequence). The V end was cut by 3 bases, the J end by 4 bases, with 9 bases between. This CDR3 is 14 amino acids long. This CDR3 is CASSQRQVTGELFF. The CDR3 DNA follows: TGTGCCAGCAGCCAGCGACAGGTCACCGGGGAGCTGTTTTTT.

The chain couples TRBV5-4 to TRBJ1-2; a possible D gene is TRBD1 (5 bases). V lost 0 bases to trimming and J lost 8 bases, with 8 bases between them. The germline V gene encodes CDR1 SGHNT and CDR2 YYREEE (reference sequence). The CDR3 sequence is 12 residues long. In DNA, the CDR3 is TGTGCCAGCAGCTTGGCCCCAGGGGGCTACACCTTC. Residues: CASSLAPGGYTF.

This chain uses TRBV6-6 with TRBJ1-6; 9 bases are a match to TRBD1. Germline CDR1 reads MNHNY; CDR2 reads SVGAGI (reference sequence). J was trimmed by 7 bases and V by 2 bases; bases with no gene match: 3. This CDR3 contains 15 residues. The CDR3 here is CASSYLGQGNSPLHF. The CDR3 bases are TGTGCCAGCAGTTACCTAGGACAGGGGAATTCACCCCTCCACTTT.

The chain is built from TRBV19 and TRBJ1-6; a possible D gene is TRBD1 (6 bases). Between the trimmed V and J ends, which lost 1 base and 9 bases, there was a span of 7 bases. CDR3 size: 13 residues. Germline CDR1 is LNHDA and CDR2 is SQIVND (reference sequence). The CDR3 region is CASSIADSSPLHF. The CDR3 nucleotides read TGTGCCAGTAGTATAGCGGACAGTTCACCCCTCCACTTT.

The chain uses TRBV5-1 and TRBJ1-3; D not certain. The CDR3 is 15 residues long. V was shortened by 0 bases and J by 3 bases, with 10 bases between the two germline ends. The germline V gene encodes CDR1 SGHRS and CDR2 YFSETQ. The CDR3 reads CASSLAGDFGNTIYF. CDR3 coding DNA: TGCGCCAGCAGCTTGGCCGGGGATTTTGGAAACACCATATATTTT.

This clone was detected once. This chain connects TRBV5-4 to TRBJ2-7; D gene unclear. There are 12 residues in the CDR3. V was clipped by 0 bases and J by 3 bases, with 4 bases between them. Germline V CDR1 and CDR2: SGHNT, YYREEE (reference sequence). CDR3 in amino acids: CASSLGLYEQYF. CDR3 coding DNA: TGTGCCAGCAGCTTGGGGCTCTACGAGCAGTACTTC.

The V call is TRBV24-1, the J call TRBJ2-3, with D unclear. V was pared by 2 bases and J by 2 bases, with 4 bases between. This CDR3 comprises 13 residues. Germline CDR1 reads KGHDR; CDR2 reads SFDVKD. CDR3 residues: CATSDSLTDTQYF. The CDR3 nucleotides are TGTGCCACCAGTGATTCCCTCACAGATACGCAGTATTTT.

This chain joins TRBV6-5 and TRBJ1-5, with no clear D. V gave up 6 bases and J gave up 9 bases, with 15 bases separating them. From germline, CDR1 is MNHEY and CDR2 SVGAGI. This CDR3 region has 13 residues. The CDR3 coding sequence is TGTGCCAGCAGGGAGGCCGGCGGAAGGCCCCAGCATTTT. The encoded protein is CASREAGGRPQHF.

The chain employs TRBV19 and TRBJ2-6; 10 bases fit TRBD2. CDR1 and CDR2 (germline): LNHDA, SQIVND (reference sequence). J gave up 0 bases and V 7 bases, and 6 bases lay outside the gene matches. This CDR3 is 17 amino acids long. CDR3 amino acids: CASTILAGVSGANVLTF. The CDR3 DNA is TGTGCCAGTACCATTCTAGCGGGGGTCTCTGGGGCCAACGTCCTGACTTTC.

The chain is built from TRBV3-1 (or the pseudogene TRBV3-2) and TRBJ2-7; D possibly corresponds to TRBD2 (6 bases). This CDR3 has 17 residues. Germline CDR1 is LGHDT and CDR2 is YNNKEL (reference sequence). The V end lost 0 bases, the J end lost 2 bases, and 17 bases lay between the germline ends. The CDR3 DNA sequence: TGTGCCAGCAGCCAAGATCTGACGGAGGGACCTGCCTACGAGCAGTACTTC. It is translated as CASSQDLTEGPAYEQYF.